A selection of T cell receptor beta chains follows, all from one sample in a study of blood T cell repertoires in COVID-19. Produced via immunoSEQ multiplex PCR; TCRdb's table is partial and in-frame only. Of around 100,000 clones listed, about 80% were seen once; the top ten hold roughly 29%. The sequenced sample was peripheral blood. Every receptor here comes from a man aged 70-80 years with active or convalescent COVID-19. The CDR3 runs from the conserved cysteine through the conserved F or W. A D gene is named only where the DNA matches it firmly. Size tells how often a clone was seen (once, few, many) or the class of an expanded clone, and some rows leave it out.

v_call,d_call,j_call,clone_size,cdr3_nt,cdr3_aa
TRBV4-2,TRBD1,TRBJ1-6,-,TGTGCCAGCAGCCGCGCCGGGACAGGGGGCCCCAAGAATTCACCCCTCCACTTT,CASSRAGTGGPKNSPLHF
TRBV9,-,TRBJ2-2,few,TGTGCCAGCAGCGTAGAGGCGGGGCGGCCTACCGGGGAGCTGTTTTTT,CASSVEAGRPTGELFF
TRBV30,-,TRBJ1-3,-,TGTGCCTGGAGTGTAAACCCGGGGTCTGGAAACACCATATATTTT,CAWSVNPGSGNTIYF
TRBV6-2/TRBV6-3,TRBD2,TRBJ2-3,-,TGTGCCAGCAGTTTTCCGGGGACTAGAACAGATACGCAGTATTTT,CASSFPGTRTDTQYF
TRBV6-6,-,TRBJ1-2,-,TGTGCCAGCAGTTCGTTACAGGGAGCCCCGAACTATGGCTACACCTTC,CASSSLQGAPNYGYTF
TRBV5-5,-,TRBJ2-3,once,TGTGCCAGCAGCTCTCAGGGTATGACAGATACGCAGTATTTT,CASSSQGMTDTQYF
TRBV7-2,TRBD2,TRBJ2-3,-,TGTGCCAGCAGCTTAGCGTTTGGCGGGAGGGGGTATACGCAGTATTTT,CASSLAFGGRGYTQYF
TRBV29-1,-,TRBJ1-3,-,TGCAGCGCGACGGGTCTCTCTGGAAACACCATATATTTT,CSATGLSGNTIYF
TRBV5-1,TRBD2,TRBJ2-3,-,TGCGCCAGCAGCTACACCGGGACTAGCGGTTCGAACACAGATACGCAGTATTTT,CASSYTGTSGSNTDTQYF
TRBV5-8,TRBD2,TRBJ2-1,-,TGTGCCAGCAGCTTTAGCGGGTGGAGCTCCTACAATGAGCAGTTCTTC,CASSFSGWSSYNEQFF
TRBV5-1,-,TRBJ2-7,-,TGCGCCAGCAGCGCGGGGACAGACACTCACGAGCAGTACTTC,CASSAGTDTHEQYF
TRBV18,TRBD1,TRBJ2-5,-,TGTGCCAGCTCCCGAGACAGGGGATGGGAAGAGACCCAGTACTTC,CASSRDRGWEETQYF
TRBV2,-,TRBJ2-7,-,TGTGCCAGCAGGTGGGGGCGGTACGAGCAGTACTTC,CASRWGRYEQYF
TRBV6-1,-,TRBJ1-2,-,TGTGCCAGCAGTGAAGAGGCAGGGGAAGGCTACACCTTC,CASSEEAGEGYTF
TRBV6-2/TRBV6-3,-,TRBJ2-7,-,TGTGCCAGCAGCGAGGCCCCGACCTCCTACGAGCAGTACTTC,CASSEAPTSYEQYF
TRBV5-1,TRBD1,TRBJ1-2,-,TGCGCCAGCAGCCCCCTGGGGGACAGGGGGCAGAGTGGCTACACCTTC,CASSPLGDRGQSGYTF
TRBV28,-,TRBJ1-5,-,TGTGCCAGCACCGGCGGTTTTAAACCCCAGCATTTT,CASTGGFKPQHF
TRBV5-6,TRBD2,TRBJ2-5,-,TGTGCCAGCAGCTTGGCTGGCGGGGGGGACCAGGAGACCCAGTACTTC,CASSLAGGGDQETQYF
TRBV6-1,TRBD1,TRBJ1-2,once,TGTGCCAGCAGTGAAGGCGGGACAGGGTTTTATGGCTACACCTTC,CASSEGGTGFYGYTF
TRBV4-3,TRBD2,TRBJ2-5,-,TGCGCCAGCAGCCAAGATCCGGGGGAGGGAGGGCAAGAGACCCAGTACTTC,CASSQDPGEGGQETQYF
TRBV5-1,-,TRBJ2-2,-,TGCGCCAGCAGTTCGACAGTAACCGGGGAGCTGTTTTTT,CASSSTVTGELFF
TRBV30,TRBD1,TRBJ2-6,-,TGTGCCTGGGGACAGGGTCTGGCTGGGGCCAACGTCCTGACTTTC,CAWGQGLAGANVLTF
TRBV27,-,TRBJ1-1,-,TGTGCCAGCAGTTTATCGGGGGGGGTGGGCACTGAAGCTTTCTTT,CASSLSGGVGTEAFF
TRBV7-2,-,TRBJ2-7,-,TGTGCCAGCAGCCCAGGGGCACGGGAGCAGTACTTC,CASSPGAREQYF
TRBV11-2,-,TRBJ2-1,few,TGTGCCAGCAGCCCCTGGGGCCAGACCTACAATGAGCAGTTCTTC,CASSPWGQTYNEQFF
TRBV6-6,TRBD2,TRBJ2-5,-,TGTGCCAGCAAGACTAGCGGGGGCTGGGAGACCCAGTACTTC,CASKTSGGWETQYF
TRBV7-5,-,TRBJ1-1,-,TGTGTCAGAAGCTTTTTAGGACAGGGGGCGAACACTGAAGCTTTCTTT,CVRSFLGQGANTEAFF
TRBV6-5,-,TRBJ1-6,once,TGTGCCAGCAGTTACTCGGTTATTGCGCCCCTCCACTTT,CASSYSVIAPLHF
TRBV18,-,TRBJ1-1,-,TGTGCCAGCTCACCACTTTCTCCGGGTCCCAGTAACACTGAAGCTTTCTTT,CASSPLSPGPSNTEAFF
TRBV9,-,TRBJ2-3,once,TGTGCCAGCAGCGTAGAACTGGTTACAGATACGCAGTATTTT,CASSVELVTDTQYF
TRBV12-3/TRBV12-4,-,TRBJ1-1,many,TGTGCCAGCAGTTCCTTAGTGACTGAAGCTTTCTTT,CASSSLVTEAFF
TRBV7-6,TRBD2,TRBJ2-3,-,TGTGCCAGCAGCTTAGAAGGCCTAGCGGGGGGTACAGATACGCAGTATTTT,CASSLEGLAGGTDTQYF
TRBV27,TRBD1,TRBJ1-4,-,TGTGCCAGCTCACAGGGGGCTGCAACTAATGAAAAACTGTTTTTT,CASSQGAATNEKLFF
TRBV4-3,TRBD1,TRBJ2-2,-,TGCGCCAGCAGCCAAGATCAGGACAGGGTAGTGGCCGGGGAGCTGTTTTTT,CASSQDQDRVVAGELFF
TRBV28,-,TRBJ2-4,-,TGTGCCAGCAGTTTCTATTCCGAGGAGAACATTCAGTACTTC,CASSFYSEENIQYF
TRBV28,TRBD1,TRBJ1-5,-,TGTGCCAGCAGTACTCCGGGACAGCCACCGGGGCCCCAGCATTTT,CASSTPGQPPGPQHF
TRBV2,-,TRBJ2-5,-,TGTGCCAGCAGTGCGACCGGGACTTTAGAAGAGACCCAGTACTTC,CASSATGTLEETQYF
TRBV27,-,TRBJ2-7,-,TGTGCCAGCAGTTTATCCCCCAGGGTTTACGAGCAGTACTTC,CASSLSPRVYEQYF
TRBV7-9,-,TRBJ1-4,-,TGTGCCAGCAGCACAACAGGGAGGGCTGAAAAACTGTTTTTT,CASSTTGRAEKLFF
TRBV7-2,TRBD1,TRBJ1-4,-,TGTGCCAGCACCCGGACAGGGTATAATGAAAAACTGTTTTTT,CASTRTGYNEKLFF
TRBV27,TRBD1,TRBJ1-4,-,TGTGCCAGCAGCCGCCGGACAGGGTTTGGTGAAAAACTGTTTTTT,CASSRRTGFGEKLFF
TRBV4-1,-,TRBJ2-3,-,TGCGCCAGCAGCCAAAGCGGAATGCTCACAGATACGCAGTATTTT,CASSQSGMLTDTQYF
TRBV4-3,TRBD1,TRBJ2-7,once,TGCGCCAGCAGCCAAGACTTCGCGGGACAGGGTTACGAGCAGTACTTC,CASSQDFAGQGYEQYF
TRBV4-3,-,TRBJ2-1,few,TGCGCCAGCAGCCAAGAGTGGACTATTTCCTACAATGAGCAGTTCTTC,CASSQEWTISYNEQFF
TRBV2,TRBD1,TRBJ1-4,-,TGTGCCAGCAGGCCGGGACAGGAAAATGAAAAACTGTTTTTT,CASRPGQENEKLFF
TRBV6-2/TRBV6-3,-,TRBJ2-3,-,TGTGCCAGCAGTTACTTAGGGGGAAGGGGCCTCACAGATACGCAGTATTTT,CASSYLGGRGLTDTQYF
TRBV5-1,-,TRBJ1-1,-,TGCGCCAGCAGCTTGGGGAGGGAAACCCCTGAAGCTTTCTTT,CASSLGRETPEAFF
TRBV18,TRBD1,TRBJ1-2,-,TGTGCCAGCTCACCCCTTCATGGGACAGGGCTTACGGTAGATGGCTACACCTTC,CASSPLHGTGLTVDGYTF
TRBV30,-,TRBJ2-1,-,TGTGCCTGGGGCGGTATGGCCTACAATGAGCAGTTCTTC,CAWGGMAYNEQFF
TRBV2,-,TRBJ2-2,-,TGTGCCAGCAGTGGGGACTCGAACACCGGGGAGCTGTTTTTT,CASSGDSNTGELFF
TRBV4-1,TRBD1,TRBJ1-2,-,TGCGCCAGCAGCCCTGCGGGACAGGGGAACTATGGCTACACCTTC,CASSPAGQGNYGYTF